These 21 T cell receptor beta chains share one sample of origin, sequenced in a study of blood T cell repertoires in COVID-19. Measured with immunoSEQ multiplex PCR; TCRdb has only the in-frame clones, and not every one. The top ten clones hold approximately 5% of a sample with about 130,000 clones, 86% of them seen once. The source material was peripheral blood. The source is a human donor in a cohort sampled during active COVID-19.

This clone appeared many times. The chain couples TRBV6-4 to TRBJ1-2; D unclear. This CDR3 comprises 13 residues. The V and J ends lost 0 bases and 7 bases respectively, with 9 bases between them. Germline assignment: CDR1 MRHNA and CDR2 SNTAGT. In nucleotides, the CDR3 is TGTGCCAGCAGTGACTCTCTTTGGAGTGGCTACACCTTC. Encoded protein: CASSDSLWSGYTF.

The V and J genes are TRBV7-9 and TRBJ1-2, with D unresolved. This CDR3 spans 15 amino acids. CDR1 and CDR2 (germline): SEHNR, FQNEAQ (reference sequence). V was trimmed by 1 base and J by 4 bases, leaving 13 bases between them. This chain's CDR3 is CASSLEVQEPYGYTF. The DNA for the CDR3 is TGTGCCAGCAGCTTAGAAGTGCAGGAACCCTATGGCTACACCTTC.

V is TRBV28 and J is TRBJ2-7, with 9 bases matching TRBD1. V lost 5 bases and J lost 4; bases outside the gene matches: 6. The CDR3 loop spans 14 amino acids. Germline CDR1 MDHEN, CDR2 SYDVKM. This CDR3 is CASSQGQGSYEQYF. CDR3 nucleotide sequence: TGTGCCAGCAGTCAAGGACAGGGGTCATACGAGCAGTACTTC.

The V and J genes are TRBV7-9 and TRBJ1-1; D gene unclear. CDR1 and CDR2 from the germline V gene are SEHNR and FQNEAQ (reference sequence). The CDR3 runs to 14 residues. V was trimmed by 2 bases and J by 7 bases, leaving 14 bases between them. The CDR3: CASSLTSVAGEAFF. CDR3 bases: TGTGCCAGCAGCTTAACTTCTGTCGCAGGTGAAGCTTTCTTT.

This clone was observed once. The chain joins TRBV7-9 to TRBJ2-7, with D possibly being TRBD2 (7 bases). Trimming removed 4 bases at V and 1 base at J, with 14 bases between. The CDR3 is 15 residues long. Germline CDR1 is SEHNR and CDR2 is FQNEAQ (reference sequence). The CDR3 sequence is CASSSWGGLSYEQYF. Written as DNA, the CDR3 is TGTGCCAGCAGCTCCTGGGGGGGGCTTTCCTACGAGCAGTACTTC.

The chain couples TRBV6-5 to TRBJ2-1; tentatively, D is TRBD2 (5 bases). V was shortened by 7 bases and J by 2 bases, with 12 bases between the two germline ends. The CDR3 loop spans 14 amino acids. Germline assignment: CDR1 MNHEY and CDR2 SVGAGI. The CDR3 DNA is TGTGCCAGCAAAGAGGGATCCACCTACAATGAGCAGTTCTTC. Protein sequence: CASKEGSTYNEQFF.

The CDR3 loop reads CSARRYNEQFF. CDR3 coding DNA: TGCAGTGCCCGCAGGTACAATGAGCAGTTCTTC. V gene TRBV20-1 combines with J gene TRBJ2-1; D ambiguous. This CDR3 has 11 amino acids. Germline values: CDR1 DFQATT, CDR2 SNEGSKA (reference sequence). V was pared by 6 bases and J by 4 bases, with 7 bases between.

The rearrangement links TRBV18 to TRBJ1-5; 9 nucleotides align to TRBD1. J was trimmed by 7 bases and V by 4 bases; bases with no gene match: 14. The CDR3 covers 17 residues. The germline V gene has CDR1 KGHSH and CDR2 LQKENI. The CDR3 DNA is TGTGCCAGCTCACTGAACAGGGACAGGGTGGAGAGGCAGCCCCAGCATTTT. It translates to CASSLNRDRVERQPQHF. Using reference TRBV18 and TRBJ1-5 for the parts outside the CDR3, the full variable domain is NAGVMQNPRHLVRRRGQEARLRCSPMKGHSHVYWYRQLPEEGLKFMVYLQKENIIDESGMPKERFSAEFPKEGPSILRIQQVVRGDSAAYFCASSLNRDRVERQPQHFGDGTRLSIL.

In regard to this clone: A read error is possible here, since a much larger clone lies one base away. The rearrangement uses TRBV6-5 and TRBJ2-7; 7 bases fit TRBD1. V trimming: 6 bases; J trimming: 3 bases; junction bases outside the gene matches: 5. The CDR3 runs 13 residues. Germline V gene sequence: CDR1 MNHEY, CDR2 SVGAGI. The CDR3 here is CASRNRDSYEQYF. The CDR3 DNA is TGTGCCAGCAGGAACCGGGACAGCTACGAGCAGTACTTC.

The chain has TRBV7-2 and TRBJ1-5; D remains ambiguous. The V and J ends lost 2 bases and 2 bases respectively, with 13 bases between them. CDR1 is SGHTA and CDR2 is FQGNSA in the germline V gene. The CDR3 is 16 residues long. The CDR3, as DNA: TGTGCCAGCAGCTTATACCGTCTAGCAGGCAATCAGCCCCAGCATTTT. Translation gives CASSLYRLAGNQPQHF.

V usage is TRBV4-1 and J usage is TRBJ1-1; a possible D gene is TRBD1 (6 bases). The CDR3 runs to 18 residues. The V and J ends lost 4 bases and 0 bases respectively, with 21 bases between them. In germline, CDR1 is MGHRA, CDR2 YSYEKL. CDR3 residues: CASSLRTTGSSLNTEAFF. The CDR3 coding sequence is TGCGCCAGCAGCCTACGAACGACAGGATCTAGTTTGAACACTGAAGCTTTCTTT.

The chain uses TRBV7-9 and TRBJ1-1; tentative D call: TRBD1 (6 bases). The CDR3 length is 14 residues. The ends were cut back, 7 bases at V and 1 base at J, with 13 bases in the middle. Germline CDR1 SEHNR, CDR2 FQNEAQ (reference sequence). DNA of the CDR3: TGTGCCAGCACCTTGTGGGGGCGGAACACTGAAGCTTTCTTT. Translated, it gives CASTLWGRNTEAFF.

V is TRBV7-9 and J is TRBJ2-7; D unclear. V lost 4 bases and J lost 3, with 7 bases in between. Looked up from germline, CDR1 is SEHNR and CDR2 is FQNEAQ (reference sequence). CDR3 length: 12 residues. CDR3 coding DNA: TGTGCCAGCAGCTCAGAGGACTACGAGCAGTACTTC. This codes for CASSSEDYEQYF.

This clone showed up just a few times. The chain couples TRBV6-1 to TRBJ1-5, with D maybe TRBD1 (6 bases). Between the trimmed V and J ends, which lost 1 base and 6 bases, there was a span of 10 bases. This CDR3 spans 14 amino acids. Germline V CDR1 and CDR2: MNHNS, SASEGT. The CDR3 DNA sequence: TGTGCCAGCAGTGAAGGGGGGCGCATTCAGCCCCAGCATTTT. Translated, it gives CASSEGGRIQPQHF.

V and J are TRBV18 and TRBJ2-7, with TRBD1 as a possible D gene (6 bases). The CDR3 loop spans 14 amino acids. Germline V CDR1 and CDR2: KGHSH, LQKENI. Trimming shortened V by 6 bases and J by 2 bases, and 14 bases separated the two germline ends. The CDR3, as DNA: TGTGCCAGCTCCCCGACGACAGGCACCTACGAGCAGTACTTC. Amino acids: CASSPTTGTYEQYF.

The chain combines TRBV28 with TRBJ1-2, with 9 bases that match TRBD1. This CDR3 has 14 amino acids. Germline V gene lookup returns CDR1 MDHEN and CDR2 SYDVKM. V lost 0 bases and J lost 6; bases outside the gene matches: 2. In nucleotides, the CDR3 is TGTGCCAGCAGTTTATGGGGACAGGGCGATGGCTACACCTTC. Its protein product is CASSLWGQGDGYTF.

This clone has just one count. This chain links TRBV19 with TRBJ2-7; no clear D gene. Germline CDR1 LNHDA, CDR2 SQIVND (reference sequence). The CDR3 sequence is 14 residues long. V lost 7 bases to trimming and J lost 4 bases, with 17 bases between them. The CDR3 DNA follows: TGTGCCAGTACCCCGTCCGTTGAGCTGTACGAGCAGTACTTC. Translating gives CASTPSVELYEQYF.

V gene TRBV24-1 combines with J gene TRBJ1-2, with D possibly TRBD1 on 5 matching bases. The germline V and J ends were trimmed by 1 base and 8 bases, with 13 bases remaining between them. In germline, CDR1 is KGHDR, CDR2 SFDVKD. The CDR3 has 14 amino acids. CDR3 sequence: CATSDFGDSYGYTF. The CDR3 bases are TGTGCCACCAGTGATTTCGGGGACTCCTACGGCTACACCTTC.

V gene TRBV10-3 combines with J gene TRBJ2-1, with 8 positions matching TRBD1. The CDR3 has 14 amino acids. The V and J ends lost 7 bases and 7 bases, in that order; junction bases with no gene match: 9. Per germline, CDR1 ENHRY and CDR2 SYGVKD. CDR3: CAINPGTGENEQFF. DNA for the CDR3: TGTGCCATCAATCCCGGGACAGGTGAAAATGAGCAGTTCTTC.

V and J are TRBV15 and TRBJ2-1, with 9 bases matching TRBD2. Germline assignment: CDR1 LNHNV and CDR2 YYDKDF (reference sequence). The V and J ends lost 0 bases and 6 bases, in that order; junction bases with no gene match: 6. The CDR3 loop spans 16 amino acids. This chain's CDR3 is CATSRENSGRRNEQFF. CDR3 coding DNA: TGTGCCACCAGCAGAGAAAATAGCGGGAGACGCAATGAGCAGTTCTTC.

This chain links TRBV9 with TRBJ2-3; 9 nucleotides agree with TRBD2. CDR3 size: 16 residues. The V and J ends lost 0 bases and 4 bases, in that order; junction bases with no gene match: 6. The V gene's germline CDR1 is SGDLS and CDR2 YYNGEE. CDR3 DNA sequence: TGTGCCAGCAGCGTAGGTAGCGGGAGTCTTCCAGATACGCAGTATTTT. This gives the protein CASSVGSGSLPDTQYF. The full variable domain, with the rest looked up from reference TRBV9 and TRBJ2-3, is DSGVTQTPKHLITATGQRVTLRCSPRSGDLSVYWYQQSLDQGLQFLIQYYNGEERAKGNILERFSAQQFPDLHSELNLSSLELGDSALYFCASSVGSGSLPDTQYFGPGTRLTVL.